The 21 T cell receptor beta chains below all came from one sample that was sequenced in a study of human thymus T cells. The table came from immunoSEQ multiplex PCR; TCRdb's copy has only in-frame clones and leaves some out. The sample has 54,000 or so clones; 94% are singletons. The sequencing sample was made of blood. The receptors here all came from a boy under two years old with a congenital heart defect but otherwise immunologically healthy.

The CDR3 DNA follows: TGTGCCATCAGGGACAGGGCCGCAGATACGCAGTATTTT. It is translated as CAIRDRAADTQYF. The V call is TRBV10-3, the J call TRBJ2-3; 8 nucleotides align to TRBD1. Germline assignment: CDR1 ENHRY and CDR2 SYGVKD. The ends lost 6 bases at V and 4 bases at J; junction bases unmatched: 3. The CDR3 is 13 residues long.

The chain is built from TRBV5-6 and TRBJ2-3, with 7 bases that match TRBD2. The CDR3 loop spans 18 amino acids. The V gene end was trimmed by 4 bases and the J gene end by 1 base; junction bases not matched to a gene: 15. Germline assignment: CDR1 SGHDT and CDR2 YYEEEE. CDR3: CASSAGGWRLSRTDTQYF. CDR3 nucleotide sequence: TGTGCCAGCAGCGCCGGGGGGTGGCGACTTTCTCGCACAGATACGCAGTATTTT. The full variable domain, its missing parts supplied by reference TRBV5-6 and TRBJ2-3, is DAGVTQSPTHLIKTRGQQVTLRCSPKSGHDTVSWYQQALGQGPQFIFQYYEEEERQRGNFPDRFSGHQFPNYSSELNVNALLLGDSALYLCASSAGGWRLSRTDTQYFGPGTRLTVL.

V and J are TRBV19 and TRBJ2-7; 8 bases map to TRBD1. Trimming took 5 bases from V and 3 from J; bases not matched to a gene: 6. CDR3 length: 14 amino acids. Germline V lookup: CDR1 LNHDA, CDR2 SQIVND (reference sequence). The CDR3 sequence is CASSGDRPNYEQYF. DNA of the CDR3: TGTGCCAGTAGTGGGGACAGGCCGAACTACGAGCAGTACTTC.

This chain uses TRBV28 with TRBJ2-3; 8 bases line up with TRBD2. J lost 4 bases, V lost 6 bases, and 6 bases had no gene match. Germline CDR1 MDHEN, CDR2 SYDVKM. The CDR3 extends over 14 amino acids. CDR3 amino acids: CASRGLGDPDTQYF. CDR3 sequence (DNA): TGTGCCAGCAGGGGACTAGGGGATCCAGATACGCAGTATTTT.

This sequence joins TRBV11-2 and TRBJ2-7; 10 nucleotides match TRBD1. The germline gives CDR1 SGHAT, CDR2 FQNNGV. CDR3 length equals 17 residues. Trimming cost V 4 bases and J 4 bases; bases outside gene matches: 13. CDR3 residues: CASSSQPPGQGRYEQYF. The CDR3 DNA is TGTGCCAGCAGCTCTCAGCCCCCGGGACAGGGGAGGTACGAGCAGTACTTC.

This sequence joins TRBV6-5 and TRBJ2-7, with unresolved D. The germline CDR1 and CDR2 sequences are MNHEY and SVGAGI. The length of the CDR3 is 12 residues. Trimming pared 2 bases from V and 2 bases from J, leaving 4 bases between. CDR3 in DNA: TGTGCCAGCAGTTACCTTACCTACGAGCAGTACTTC. It is translated as CASSYLTYEQYF.

The chain uses TRBV5-6 and TRBJ1-4; 8 nucleotides line up with TRBD1. Germline V gene lookup returns CDR1 SGHDT and CDR2 YYEEEE. This CDR3 region has 14 residues. V lost 1 base and J lost 6; bases outside the gene matches: 2. In DNA, the CDR3 is TGTGCCAGCAGCTTGCCGGACAGGGATGAAAAACTGTTTTTT. Protein sequence: CASSLPDRDEKLFF. The full variable domain, with the rest looked up from reference TRBV5-6 and TRBJ1-4, is DAGVTQSPTHLIKTRGQQVTLRCSPKSGHDTVSWYQQALGQGPQFIFQYYEEEERQRGNFPDRFSGHQFPNYSSELNVNALLLGDSALYLCASSLPDRDEKLFFGSGTQLSVL.

This clone showed up just a few times. The genes are TRBV9 and TRBJ1-6; D is unresolved. V was clipped by 0 bases and J by 9 bases, with 7 bases between them. Germline V lookup: CDR1 SGDLS, CDR2 YYNGEE. The CDR3 consists of 13 residues. In nucleotides, the CDR3 is TGTGCCAGCAGCGTAGCCCAAGGTTCACCCCTCCACTTT. Its protein is CASSVAQGSPLHF. Full variable domain (missing parts from reference TRBV9 and TRBJ1-6): DSGVTQTPKHLITATGQRVTLRCSPRSGDLSVYWYQQSLDQGLQFLIQYYNGEERAKGNILERFSAQQFPDLHSELNLSSLELGDSALYFCASSVAQGSPLHFGNGTRLTVT.

This clone was recorded once. The rearrangement links TRBV7-9 to TRBJ2-1, with 16 bases fitting TRBD2. Germline lookup yields CDR1 SEHNR and CDR2 FQNEAQ (reference sequence). The CDR3 has 16 amino acids. The J segment lost 9 bases and the V segment lost 3 bases, leaving 5 bases of the junction unmatched. CDR3 in amino acids: CASSFPGTSGRAEQFF. CDR3 sequence (DNA): TGTGCCAGCAGCTTCCCCGGGACTAGCGGGAGGGCTGAGCAGTTCTTC.

This clone was counted once. J is TRBJ2-5 and V is TRBV9; TRBD1 matches 8 bases. V lost 4 bases, J lost 1 base, and 3 bases stayed unmatched. The CDR3 spans 14 residues. Germline V gene lookup returns CDR1 SGDLS and CDR2 YYNGEE. The CDR3 coding sequence is TGTGCCAGCAGCCGAGGACAGGGCCAAGAGACCCAGTACTTC. Its protein product is CASSRGQGQETQYF.

This chain links TRBV20-1 with TRBJ1-2; D gene unclear. The V gene lost 5 bases and the J gene lost 2 bases, with 3 bases spanning the gap. CDR1 and CDR2 (germline): DFQATT, SNEGSKA (reference sequence). The CDR3 is made up of 10 amino acids. The CDR3 DNA follows: TGCAGTGCTGACAACTATGGCTACACCTTC. Residues: CSADNYGYTF.

The chain combines TRBV28 with TRBJ2-3, with D perhaps matching TRBD2 (6 bases). Deletions cut 6 bases from V and 13 bases from J, with 14 bases between. Germline CDR1 MDHEN, CDR2 SYDVKM. There are 11 residues in the CDR3. Written as DNA, the CDR3 is TGTGCCAGCAGGGGGGGACCACAGGAGTATTTT. It specifies CASRGGPQEYF.

The rearrangement links TRBV6-5 to TRBJ1-1; TRBD1 agrees at 7 bases. This CDR3 spans 13 amino acids. Germline CDR1 is MNHEY and CDR2 is SVGAGI. V was clipped by 6 bases and J by 5 bases; unmatched bases: 6. The CDR3 nucleotides are TGTGCCAGCAGATACAGGGGTTGGACTGAAGCTTTCTTT. Residues: CASRYRGWTEAFF.

The chain combines TRBV9 with TRBJ2-1; tentative D call: TRBD1 (5 bases). Germline V gene sequence: CDR1 SGDLS, CDR2 YYNGEE. Trimming stripped 2 bases from V and 2 bases from J, with 11 bases between. The CDR3 is 15 residues long. In nucleotides, the CDR3 is TGTGCCAGCAGCGTCAGGGAACCCACCTACAATGAGCAGTTCTTC. Protein product: CASSVREPTYNEQFF.

This clone was counted a few times. Here the CDR3 DNA reads TGTGCCAGCAGTTTGGGGGCGCGCACTGAAGCTTTCTTT. This codes for CASSLGARTEAFF. This chain joins TRBV6-5 and TRBJ1-1; possible D gene TRBD1, 6 bases. V was clipped by 4 bases and J by 4 bases, with 10 bases between them. CDR1 and CDR2 from the germline V gene are MNHEY and SVGAGI. This CDR3 contains 13 residues.

The chain links TRBV6-6 to TRBJ2-7; 8 positions agree with TRBD1. The CDR3 totals 14 residues. The V and J ends lost 6 bases and 4 bases, in that order; junction bases with no gene match: 8. Germline V CDR1 and CDR2: MNHNY, SVGAGI (reference sequence). Here the CDR3 reads CASRTGAWGYEQYF. In nucleotides, the CDR3 is TGTGCCAGCAGGACAGGGGCGTGGGGTTACGAGCAGTACTTC.

This chain links TRBV18 with TRBJ2-7; a possible D gene is TRBD1 (6 bases). Germline V CDR1 and CDR2: KGHSH, LQKENI. The V end was cut by 6 bases, the J end by 6 bases, with 12 bases between. The CDR3 sequence is 12 residues long. CDR3 sequence reads: CASSRGQSEQYF. The CDR3 region has the DNA TGTGCCAGCTCCCGAGGACAGTCCGAGCAGTACTTC.

The gene calls are TRBV5-1 and TRBJ2-3; 13 bases align to TRBD2. Germline loops: CDR1 SGHRS, CDR2 YFSETQ. V lost 0 bases to trimming and J lost 6 bases; unmatched junction nucleotides: 7. The CDR3 extends over 17 amino acids. CDR3: CASSLGPSLAGGDTQYF. The CDR3 DNA reads TGCGCCAGCAGCTTGGGACCTTCACTAGCGGGGGGGGATACGCAGTATTTT.

V is TRBV7-9 and J is TRBJ2-1; 12 bases map to TRBD2. Germline V CDR1 and CDR2: SEHNR, FQNEAQ (reference sequence). Trimming at V came to 4 bases and at J to 5 bases, leaving 3 bases not matched to a gene. This CDR3 is 15 amino acids long. The CDR3 reads CASSSLAGGDNEQFF. The CDR3 coding sequence is TGTGCCAGCAGCTCCCTAGCGGGAGGGGACAATGAGCAGTTCTTC.

This chain connects TRBV10-1 to TRBJ2-1; 14 bases align to TRBD2. Germline V gene data show CDR1 as WNHNN and CDR2 as SYGVQD (reference sequence). Trimming cost V 7 bases and J 6 bases; bases outside gene matches: 11. This CDR3 comprises 17 residues. The CDR3 loop is CASTKRLAGGLGNEQFF. In DNA form, the CDR3 reads TGCGCCAGCACTAAGCGACTAGCGGGAGGGTTAGGCAATGAGCAGTTCTTC.

The rearrangement links TRBV7-6 to TRBJ2-1; D not resolved. Trimming stripped 0 bases from V and 7 bases from J, with 10 bases between. CDR1 and CDR2 (germline): SGHVS, FNYEAQ. The CDR3 contains 14 residues. CDR3 loop: CASSLAVKGNEQFF. The CDR3 DNA reads TGTGCCAGCAGCTTAGCAGTAAAGGGAAATGAGCAGTTCTTC.